This entry lists 24 T cell receptor beta chains sequenced from one sample in a study of CD4 T cells in relation to SARS-CoV-2 and coronaviruses. Data came from immunoSEQ multiplex PCR; TCRdb stores just in-frame clones and leaves some out. The table records around 37,000 clones, 75% to 90% of them present only once. The sample comprised memory CD4+ T cells from PBMCs. The receptors here all came from an adult with COVID-19.

V is TRBV5-6 and J is TRBJ2-7, with D possibly TRBD2 on 6 matching bases. The CDR3 covers 13 residues. Trimming took 1 base from V and 6 from J, leaving 11 bases between them. Germline V gene lookup returns CDR1 SGHDT and CDR2 YYEEEE. CDR3 protein: CASSLIGGFEQYF. For the CDR3, the DNA is TGTGCCAGCAGCTTGATTGGGGGGTTCGAGCAGTACTTC.

This chain connects TRBV6-2 or TRBV6-3 to TRBJ1-5, with D hard to call. Trimming cost V 2 bases and J 3 bases, with 14 bases left between them. Germline V lookup: CDR1 MNHEY, CDR2 SVGEGT. This CDR3 has 16 amino acids. The CDR3 protein is CASSYTVTAPNQPQHF. The CDR3 DNA reads TGTGCCAGCAGTTACACTGTTACAGCTCCCAATCAGCCCCAGCATTTT.

The V and J genes are TRBV5-1 and TRBJ2-1; TRBD2 matches 12 bases. From germline, CDR1 is SGHRS and CDR2 YFSETQ. This CDR3 contains 14 residues. V dropped 0 bases and J dropped 9; count of bases not matched to a gene: 1. The CDR3 region is CASSLELAGGEQFF. Written as DNA, the CDR3 is TGCGCCAGCAGCTTGGAACTAGCGGGAGGTGAGCAGTTCTTC.

The chain is built from TRBV5-1 and TRBJ2-7, with 8 nucleotides matching TRBD2. The CDR3 has 15 residues. The ends lost 0 bases at V and 7 bases at J; junction bases unmatched: 9. From germline, CDR1 is SGHRS and CDR2 YFSETQ. The CDR3 nucleotides are TGCGCCAGCAGCTTGGACCCCGGGAGGGCCTGGGAGCAGTACTTC. Protein product: CASSLDPGRAWEQYF.

The chain carries TRBV14 and TRBJ2-1; TRBD2 matches 9 bases. V shed 1 base and J 4 bases; nucleotides not matched to a gene: 14. Germline CDR1 is SGHDN and CDR2 is FVKESK. This CDR3 is 19 amino acids long. The CDR3 nucleotides are TGTGCCAGCAGCCAAGCCACCGGGCGGCGGGAGGGCCGGTACAATGAGCAGTTCTTC. Its protein product is CASSQATGRREGRYNEQFF.

The table lists this clone with a count of one. The chain carries TRBV18 and TRBJ2-7; D may correspond to TRBD1 or TRBD2 (5 bases each). Looked up from germline, CDR1 is KGHSH and CDR2 is LQKENI. The CDR3 is 13 residues long. Between the trimmed V and J ends, which lost 8 bases and 3 bases, there was a span of 14 bases. CDR3 sequence reads: CASEGQGSYEQYF. CDR3 DNA: TGTGCCAGCGAGGGGCAGGGAAGCTACGAGCAGTACTTC.

This clone was recorded a few times. J is TRBJ2-7 and V is TRBV11-2; 14 positions match TRBD2. CDR1 is SGHAT, CDR2 FQNNGV, per germline. The trim removed 4 bases at V and 4 bases at J, leaving 6 bases unmatched. The CDR3 runs to 16 residues. This CDR3 reads CASSSGGLAGDYEQYF. DNA of the CDR3: TGTGCCAGCAGCTCGGGGGGACTAGCGGGAGATTACGAGCAGTACTTC.

The rearrangement links TRBV6-2 or TRBV6-3 to TRBJ2-3; 10 nucleotides agree with TRBD2. V shed 4 bases, J shed 6 bases, and the junction held 16 bases outside the gene matches. In germline, CDR1 is MNHEY, CDR2 SVGEGT. The CDR3 runs to 18 residues. CDR3 nucleotides: TGTGCCAGCAGTTCCCTACCCCGGACTAGCGGAGGTCTCGATACGCAGTATTTT. Translated, it gives CASSSLPRTSGGLDTQYF.

V and J are TRBV18 and TRBJ1-2, with 7 nucleotides matching TRBD1. The V gene end was trimmed by 6 bases and the J gene end by 1 base; junction bases not matched to a gene: 2. The CDR3 is 13 amino acids. Germline loops: CDR1 KGHSH, CDR2 LQKENI. CDR3 in amino acids: CASSRDSNYGYTF. In DNA form, the CDR3 reads TGTGCCAGCTCGCGGGACAGTAACTATGGCTACACCTTC.

This clone was detected only a few times. The genes are TRBV27 and TRBJ1-2; D is unresolved. This CDR3 has 13 amino acids. Germline V gene data show CDR1 as MNHEY and CDR2 as SMNVEV (reference sequence). V lost 6 bases and J 1 base, leaving 9 bases between the germline ends. The CDR3 reads CASRPQFNYGYTF. The CDR3, as DNA: TGTGCCAGCAGGCCCCAGTTTAACTATGGCTACACCTTC.

The genes are TRBV5-4 and TRBJ2-2, with 7 bases lining up with TRBD2. The trim removed 5 bases at V and 4 bases at J, leaving 14 bases unmatched. From germline, CDR1 is SGHNT and CDR2 YYREEE (reference sequence). The CDR3 spans 17 residues. The CDR3 region has the DNA TGTGCCAGCAGGTTGACTAATGGGGGACTAACCACCGGGGAGCTGTTTTTT. Translation: CASRLTNGGLTTGELFF.

The chain couples TRBV28 to TRBJ1-1, with D perhaps matching TRBD1 (6 bases). Germline CDR1 MDHEN, CDR2 SYDVKM. The CDR3 contains 13 residues. V was pared by 5 bases and J by 5 bases, with 12 bases between. The CDR3 DNA is TGTGCCAGCAGTCCAATCAGGGGAACTGAAGCTTTCTTT. Translation: CASSPIRGTEAFF.

This chain connects TRBV28 to TRBJ2-1; tentatively, D is TRBD2 (6 bases). CDR1 is MDHEN and CDR2 is SYDVKM in the germline V gene. The CDR3 spans 13 residues. V was pared by 7 bases and J by 9 bases, with 16 bases between. The CDR3 here is CASTAGGGLEQFF. In nucleotides, the CDR3 is TGTGCCAGCACCGCAGGTGGGGGACTTGAGCAGTTCTTC.

The chain employs TRBV7-2 and TRBJ2-7, with 10 bases aligning to TRBD2. The CDR3 consists of 15 residues. V was pared by 2 bases and J by 2 bases, with 3 bases of the junction left unmatched. Germline V gives CDR1 SGHTA, CDR2 FQGNSA. The DNA for the CDR3 is TGTGCCAGCAGCTTAAGCGGGAGGGGAACCTACGAGCAGTACTTC. Protein: CASSLSGRGTYEQYF.

This clone was seen more than once but under ten times. V gene TRBV15 combines with J gene TRBJ2-2; no definite D call. V was cut by 3 bases and J by 2 bases, with 10 bases left in between. CDR1 is LNHNV and CDR2 is YYDKDF in the germline V gene (reference sequence). CDR3 length equals 15 residues. The CDR3 sequence is CATSRKRLNTGELFF. The DNA of the CDR3 is TGTGCCACCAGCAGGAAAAGACTTAACACCGGGGAGCTGTTTTTT.

The chain employs TRBV30 and TRBJ1-2, with 8 bases aligning to TRBD1. Germline values: CDR1 GTSNPN, CDR2 SVGIG (reference sequence). The CDR3 length is 14 residues. V trimming: 1 base; J trimming: 4 bases; junction bases outside the gene matches: 5. The CDR3 DNA reads TGTGCCTGGAGTGCCACAGGGGGGCTCTATGGCTACACCTTC. It yields the protein CAWSATGGLYGYTF.

The chain is built from TRBV15 and TRBJ2-5; D may be TRBD2 (5 bases). With 8 bases removed from V and 7 bases from J, the gap between germline ends came to 17 bases. This CDR3 has 13 residues. From germline, CDR1 is LNHNV and CDR2 YYDKDF (reference sequence). The CDR3 spells CATGLGRSRTQYF. In DNA, the CDR3 is TGTGCCACCGGACTCGGGCGGTCCCGGACCCAGTACTTC. The variable domain in full, with the rest retrieved from reference TRBV15 and TRBJ2-5, is DAMVIQNPRYQVTQFGKPVTLSCSQTLNHNVMYWYQQKSSQAPKLLFHYYDKDFNNEADTPDNFQSRRPNTSFCFLDIRSPGLGDTAMYLCATGLGRSRTQYFGPGTRLLVL.

This chain links TRBV5-6 with TRBJ2-5; D is possibly TRBD1 (5 bases). Per the germline V gene, CDR1 is SGHDT and CDR2 is YYEEEE. The CDR3 runs to 14 residues. V was cut by 0 bases and J by 0 bases, with 6 bases left in between. Here the CDR3 reads CASSLAGNQETQYF. For the CDR3, the DNA is TGTGCCAGCAGCTTGGCAGGGAACCAAGAGACCCAGTACTTC.

The CDR3 spells CASRFVAADSGVWNSPLHF. CDR3 DNA: TGTGCCAGCAGATTTGTAGCCGCCGACTCTGGGGTTTGGAATTCACCCCTCCACTTT. The chain uses TRBV27 and TRBJ1-6; D gene unclear. V gave up 6 bases and J gave up 7 bases, with 28 bases separating them. The CDR3 contains 19 residues. The germline V gene encodes CDR1 MNHEY and CDR2 SMNVEV (reference sequence).

This chain joins TRBV14 and TRBJ2-5; the D is unclear. This CDR3 has 13 residues. CDR1 and CDR2 from the germline V gene are SGHDN and FVKESK. V dropped 8 bases and J dropped 4 bases, with 14 bases sitting between them. The CDR3 DNA is TGTGCCAGCTCCCCGAAGGTTCGAGAGACCCAGTACTTC. This gives the protein CASSPKVRETQYF. Filled out from reference TRBV14 and TRBJ2-5, the complete variable domain reads EAGVTQFPSHSVIEKGQTVTLRCDPISGHDNLYWYRRVMGKEIKFLLHFVKESKQDESGMPNNRFLAERTGGTYSTLKVQPAELEDSGVYFCASSPKVRETQYFGPGTRLLVL.

The V gene is TRBV10-3, the J gene TRBJ1-3, with D hard to call. Looked up from germline, CDR1 is ENHRY and CDR2 is SYGVKD. V lost 6 bases to trimming and J lost 1 base, with 16 bases between them. The CDR3 consists of 16 residues. This CDR3 is CAIRGYSCRSGNTIYF. As DNA, the CDR3 is TGTGCCATCAGGGGTTACAGTTGTAGATCTGGAAACACCATATATTTT.

This clone has only a few counts. The rearrangement uses TRBV28 and TRBJ1-2; 10 bases are shared with TRBD1. J was trimmed by 6 bases and V by 6 bases; bases with no gene match: 10. In germline, CDR1 is MDHEN, CDR2 SYDVKM. CDR3 length: 15 amino acids. This chain's CDR3 is CASRTDRGGVHGYTF. The CDR3 DNA reads TGTGCCAGCAGGACGGACAGGGGGGGTGTCCATGGCTACACCTTC.

The V and J genes are TRBV11-2 and TRBJ2-2, with 16 bases identical to TRBD2. In germline, CDR1 is SGHAT, CDR2 FQNNGV. J gave up 6 bases and V 5 bases, and 6 bases lay outside the gene matches. CDR3 length: 17 amino acids. CDR3 in amino acids: CASSPPGLAGGSGELFF. The CDR3, as DNA: TGTGCCAGCAGCCCGCCGGGACTAGCGGGAGGGTCCGGGGAGCTGTTTTTT.

The chain couples TRBV12-5 to TRBJ2-3; the D gene could be TRBD1 or TRBD2 (5 bases each). This CDR3 has 15 residues. CDR1 and CDR2 from the germline V gene are LGHNT and FRNRAP. Trimming took 7 bases from V and 8 from J, leaving 22 bases between them. CDR3 in DNA: TGTGCTAGTGCCCAAGGGACGATCAAAGGAGGTACGCAGTATTTT. This sequence encodes CASAQGTIKGGTQYF. Drawing the rest from reference TRBV12-5 and TRBJ2-3, the complete variable domain is DARVTQTPRHKVTEMGQEVTMRCQPILGHNTVFWYRQTMMQGLELLAYFRNRAPLDDSGMPKDRFSAEMPDATLATLKIQPSEPRDSAVYFCASAQGTIKGGTQYFGPGTRLTVL.